This entry lists 21 T cell receptor beta chains sequenced from one sample in a study of shared clonotypes between healthy human individuals. Method: immunoSEQ multiplex PCR; TCRdb's copy keeps in-frame clones and lacks some. The profile shows about 450,000 clones, around 80% of them singletons. Sample: PBMCs. All receptors come from a woman aged 40 to 55 in good health. Some clones in this sample may be carry-over from other donors' samples.

Of note for this clone: One base away lies a much larger clone, so this may be a sequencing read error. Since the CDR3 does not end with the conserved phenylalanine or tryptophan, this likely comes from a read error. The limits of the CDR3 on the DNA are not certain, so only TCRdb's listed CDR3 is given. This chain connects TRBV5-4 to TRBJ2-3; no check of the table's D call, TRBD2, against the DNA was made. CDR1 is SGHNT, CDR2 YYREEE, per germline (reference sequence). The CDR3 contains 15 residues when both ends are counted. CDR3 amino acids: CASSSPETLATGGGL.

The chain couples TRBV30 to TRBJ2-7; D remains ambiguous. The end of the DNA fits TRBJ2-5 better, so the J call may be wrong. This CDR3 has 12 amino acids. CDR1 and CDR2 from the germline V gene are GTSNPN and SVGIG (reference sequence). CDR3 sequence (DNA): TGTGCCTGGAGAACGGACCAAGAGACCCAGTACTTC. Translating gives CAWRTDQETQYF.

V usage is TRBV29-1 and J usage is TRBJ2-3; 7 nucleotides agree with TRBD2. With 7 bases clipped from V and 4 bases from J, the junction kept 5 bases outside the gene matches. Germline CDR1 is SQVTM and CDR2 is ANQGSEA. This CDR3 has 12 residues. CDR3 bases: TGCAGCGACATTCGGGGGGCAGATACGCAGTATTTT. Translating it yields CSDIRGADTQYF.

Regarding this clone: It differs at one base from a far larger clone, so likely a read error. This same CDR3 is encoded by further DNA sequences in the sample. The chain couples TRBV9 to TRBJ2-3; D might be TRBD2 (5 bases). Trimming left V 3 bases short and J 6 bases short, with 17 bases between. CDR1 SGDLS and CDR2 YYNGEE come from the germline V gene. The CDR3 runs 15 residues. CDR3 DNA sequence: TGTGCCAGCAGCGCGTTAGAGGGCCCGACGGATACGCAGTATTTT. Protein: CASSALEGPTDTQYF.

This clone has only a few counts. The chain combines TRBV4-1 with TRBJ2-3; 13 nucleotides line up with TRBD2. Germline CDR1 and CDR2: MGHRA and YSYEKL. CDR3 size: 17 residues. V lost 2 bases and J lost 4; bases outside the gene matches: 6. The CDR3 sequence is CASSQLWTSGSADTQYF. CDR3 in DNA: TGCGCCAGCAGCCAATTATGGACTAGCGGGAGCGCAGATACGCAGTATTTT.

V usage is TRBV28 and J usage is TRBJ1-1; TRBD1 matches at 9 bases. V lost 6 bases and J lost 5; bases outside the gene matches: 7. The CDR3 length is 14 residues. Germline lookup yields CDR1 MDHEN and CDR2 SYDVKM. The DNA of the CDR3 is TGTGCCAGCAGCCAACAGGGGGCCACGACTGAAGCTTTCTTT. It specifies CASSQQGATTEAFF.

V usage is TRBV28 and J usage is TRBJ2-3; D not certain. The germline V and J ends were trimmed by 1 base and 7 bases, with 6 bases remaining between them. The CDR3 is 12 amino acids. Germline CDR1 MDHEN, CDR2 SYDVKM. CDR3 in amino acids: CASSLLRHTQYF. DNA of the CDR3: TGTGCCAGCAGTTTATTGCGGCATACGCAGTATTTT.

This chain links TRBV4-1 with TRBJ1-2; 10 positions agree with TRBD1. CDR3 length: 18 residues. Per the germline V gene, CDR1 is MGHRA and CDR2 is YSYEKL. J lost 2 bases, V lost 1 base, and 10 bases had no gene match. The CDR3 spells CASSQGRSRDRGNYGYTF. Written as DNA, the CDR3 is TGCGCCAGCAGCCAAGGTAGATCGAGGGACAGGGGAAACTATGGCTACACCTTC.

As DNA, the CDR3 is TGTGCCAGTAGTATAGAAGGGCCCAGAAGAGATGAAAAACTGTTTTTT. Amino acids: CASSIEGPRRDEKLFF. The genes are TRBV19 and TRBJ1-4, with D uncertain. Germline lookup yields CDR1 LNHDA and CDR2 SQIVND (reference sequence). Trimming removed 0 bases at V and 6 bases at J, with 14 bases between. CDR3 length: 16 amino acids.

This clone was picked up one time. Different DNA sequences within this sample yield the same CDR3. CDR3 DNA sequence: TGCGCCAGCAGCCCGGGACAGGGTAGCTACGAGCAGTACTTC. It yields the protein CASSPGQGSYEQYF. The chain links TRBV4-1 to TRBJ2-7; TRBD1 matches 9 bases. This CDR3 contains 14 residues. Unmatched junction bases numbered 4, after V lost 4 bases and J lost 3 bases. The germline V gene encodes CDR1 MGHRA and CDR2 YSYEKL.

V gene TRBV28 combines with J gene TRBJ2-5, with TRBD2 matching over 9 bases. Germline CDR1 reads MDHEN; CDR2 reads SYDVKM. CDR3 size: 16 residues. V shed 4 bases, J shed 7 bases, and the junction held 13 bases outside the gene matches. CDR3 protein: CASSSIAGVGGRTQYF. The CDR3 nucleotides are TGTGCCAGCAGTTCCATAGCGGGAGTGGGGGGTAGGACCCAGTACTTC.

The chain has TRBV6-5 and TRBJ1-4; unclear D gene. Germline V gives CDR1 MNHEY, CDR2 SVGAGI. V shed 2 bases and J shed 4 bases, with 11 bases lying between them. The CDR3 has 15 residues. Here the CDR3 DNA reads TGTGCCAGCAGTTACCGGGGAGCTATTAATGAAAAACTGTTTTTT. Its protein is CASSYRGAINEKLFF.

The chain uses TRBV18 and TRBJ2-5; D might be TRBD1 (6 bases). The CDR3 totals 19 residues. Deletions cut 0 bases from V and 4 bases from J, with 24 bases between. CDR1 is KGHSH and CDR2 is LQKENI in the germline V gene. The CDR3 bases are TGTGCCAGCTCACCACCGAATGTGCTACAGGGAAGCGGCCGAGAGACCCAGTACTTC. This codes for CASSPPNVLQGSGRETQYF.

The chain links TRBV5-1 to TRBJ2-3, with D uncertain. Trimming removed 1 base from V and 0 bases from J, with 9 bases in between. The CDR3 consists of 15 residues. Germline V gene data show CDR1 as SGHRS and CDR2 as YFSETQ. The CDR3: CASSLSTKSTDTQYF. The CDR3 region has the DNA TGCGCCAGCAGCTTGTCGACAAAAAGCACAGATACGCAGTATTTT.

This chain connects TRBV15 to TRBJ1-5; no clear D. V dropped 1 base and J dropped 4 bases, with 5 bases sitting between them. CDR1 is LNHNV and CDR2 is YYDKDF in the germline V gene (reference sequence). The CDR3 totals 13 residues. The CDR3 DNA follows: TGTGCCACCAGCAGAGCACCAAATCAGCCCCAGCATTTT. Protein: CATSRAPNQPQHF.

This clone was found once. Additional DNA sequences in this sample encode the identical CDR3. This chain joins TRBV6-1 and TRBJ2-7, with TRBD2 matching over 10 bases. Trimming at V came to 2 bases and at J to 4 bases, leaving 5 bases not matched to a gene. The CDR3 sequence is 15 residues long. CDR1 and CDR2 from the germline V gene are MNHNS and SASEGT. The CDR3 DNA reads as TGTGCCAGCAGTGAACTAGCGGGAGTGAGGTACGAGCAGTACTTC. Protein sequence: CASSELAGVRYEQYF.

V and J are TRBV2 and TRBJ2-3; TRBD2 aligns across 9 bases. The CDR3 runs 15 residues. The germline gives CDR1 SNHLY, CDR2 FYNNEI. J lost 1 base, V lost 4 bases, and 3 bases had no gene match. In DNA form, the CDR3 reads TGTGCCAGCAGTGGCCGCGGGAGGGGCACAGATACGCAGTATTTT. Translating it yields CASSGRGRGTDTQYF.

This chain links TRBV7-9 with TRBJ2-1; the match to TRBD2 covers 11 bases. Germline assignment: CDR1 SEHNR and CDR2 FQNEAQ (reference sequence). V shed 4 bases, J shed 4 bases, and the junction held 9 bases outside the gene matches. CDR3 length: 17 amino acids. Here the CDR3 DNA reads TGTGCCAGCAGCTACCCTCGACTAGCGGGAAGGTACAATGAGCAGTTCTTC. Residues: CASSYPRLAGRYNEQFF. The full variable domain, with the rest looked up from reference TRBV7-9 and TRBJ2-1, is DTGVSQNPRHKITKRGQNVTFRCDPISEHNRLYWYRQTLGQGPEFLTYFQNEAQLEKSRLLSDRFSAERPKGSFSTLEIQRTEQGDSAMYLCASSYPRLAGRYNEQFFGPGTRLTVL.

The chain has TRBV7-2 and TRBJ2-1, with D tentatively TRBD1 or TRBD2 (5 bases each). V was cut by 5 bases and J by 7 bases, with 9 bases left in between. This CDR3 region has 12 residues. The V gene's germline CDR1 is SGHTA and CDR2 FQGNSA. CDR3 bases: TGTGCCAGCAGCCGGGACGGGAATGAGCAGTTCTTC. Protein: CASSRDGNEQFF. The whole variable domain, remainder taken from reference TRBV7-2 and TRBJ2-1, is GAGVSQSPSNKVTEKGKDVELRCDPISGHTALYWYRQSLGQGLEFLIYFQGNSAPDKSGLPSDRFSAERTGGSVSTLTIQRTQQEDSAVYLCASSRDGNEQFFGPGTRLTVL.

This sequence joins TRBV7-8 and TRBJ2-3; TRBD1 is a possible D gene (6 bases). Germline assignment: CDR1 SGHVS and CDR2 FQNEAQ. The CDR3 loop spans 14 amino acids. The V end was cut by 7 bases, the J end by 3 bases, with 14 bases between. CDR3 sequence (DNA): TGTGCCAGCACCCAGGGGTGGGGGACAGATACGCAGTATTTT. Its translation is CASTQGWGTDTQYF. The full variable domain, its missing parts supplied by reference TRBV7-8 and TRBJ2-3, is GAGVSQSPRYKVAKRGQDVALRCDPISGHVSLFWYQQALGQGPEFLTYFQNEAQLDKSGLPSDRFFAERPEGSVSTLKIQRTQQEDSAVYLCASTQGWGTDTQYFGPGTRLTVL.

V gene TRBV28 combines with J gene TRBJ2-1; D not certain. Trimming cost V 2 bases and J 0 bases, with 8 bases left between them. CDR1 is MDHEN and CDR2 is SYDVKM in the germline V gene. This CDR3 is built from 15 residues. CDR3 protein: CASSLGKSSYNEQFF. CDR3 bases: TGTGCCAGCAGTTTAGGCAAGAGCTCCTACAATGAGCAGTTCTTC.